Listed here is a single T cell receptor beta chain. As yet, its antigen is unknown. PCR amplification relied on 60 Vbeta primers (plus 13 Jbeta primers). This table comes from immunoSEQ multiplex PCR, and its TCRdb copy is limited to in-frame clones, with some not included. The sample lists approximately 89,000 clones; 60% to 80% were seen once. The sample is drawn from a study of cytomegalovirus exposure and HLA in healthy donors. The CDR3 contains 14 residues. V was pared by 4 bases and J by 6 bases, with 16 bases between. Per germline, CDR1 SGDLS and CDR2 YYNGEE. Overall study findings and caveats: An analysis that came later showed most CMV-associated TCR beta chains appearing HLA-restricted.

This clonotype was sampled from a female donor in good health and CMV-seronegative. The sample was PBMCs. V gene TRBV9 combines with J gene TRBJ1-1, with D perhaps TRBD1 (5 bases). The CDR3 sequence: CASSLLDRESEAFF. CDR3 sequence (DNA): TGTGCCAGCAGCCTTCTCGACAGAGAGTCTGAAGCTTTCTTT.